Listed below are T cell receptor beta chains from one sample, sequenced in a study of beta chain features in type 1 diabetes. Assay used: immunoSEQ multiplex PCR; TCRdb lists only in-frame clones, some missing. The sample has 300,000 to 350,000 clones, 8% seen once. Sequenced input: central memory CD4+ T cells from blood. These receptors were obtained from a woman between 18 and 29 years old in good health. Each CDR3 is given with its conserved first and last residue. A D gene is named only where the DNA matches it firmly. Only part of the rows carry a size: once, few, many, or a class if the clone is expanded.

clone_size,d_call,v_call,j_call,cdr3_length,cdr3_aa,cdr3_nt
many,.,TRBV21-1,TRBJ2-7,16,CASSTRPGTLPYEQYF,TGTGCCAGCAGCACAAGGCCGGGGACGCTTCCCTACGAGCAGTACTTC
many,.,TRBV7-2,TRBJ1-1,17,CASSLNPRRAVVAEAFF,TGTGCCAGCAGCTTAAACCCCCGGCGGGCCGTGGTCGCTGAAGCTTTCTTT
many,.,TRBV2,TRBJ2-1,12,CASTGYYNEQFF,TGTGCCAGCACAGGGTATTACAATGAGCAGTTCTTC
.,TRBD2,TRBV4-3,TRBJ2-1,15,CASSQGQGGINEQFF,TGCGCCAGCAGCCAAGGGCAGGGAGGGATCAATGAGCAGTTCTTC
few,.,TRBV5-4,TRBJ2-5,11,CASSLSETQYF,TGTGCCAGCAGCTTGTCAGAGACCCAGTACTTC
.,.,TRBV7-9,TRBJ2-3,13,CASRHPSTDTQYF,TGTGCCAGCAGACACCCTAGCACAGATACGCAGTATTTT
.,TRBD2,TRBV19,TRBJ2-1,15,CASSVTSGTIGGQFF,TGTGCCAGTTCCGTGACTAGCGGGACGATCGGGGGGCAGTTCTTC
.,TRBD2,TRBV18,TRBJ2-1,15,CASSPRAGGSNEQFF,TGTGCCAGCTCACCACGAGCGGGAGGTAGTAATGAGCAGTTCTTC
few,TRBD1,TRBV4-2,TRBJ1-1,15,CASSQVGQMNTEAFF,TGTGCCAGCAGCCAAGTGGGACAGATGAACACTGAAGCTTTCTTT
.,TRBD2,TRBV29-1,TRBJ2-5,17,CSVDSRTSGRAGGTQYF,TGCAGCGTTGATTCCCGGACTAGCGGGAGGGCCGGGGGGACCCAGTACTTC
few,TRBD2,TRBV18,TRBJ2-2,17,CASKPTSGRSATGELFF,TGTGCCAGCAAACCGACTAGCGGGAGATCCGCCACCGGGGAGCTGTTTTTT
.,.,TRBV7-2,TRBJ2-4,13,CASSLIQGNIQYF,TGTGCCAGCAGCTTAATCCAGGGGAACATTCAGTACTTC
.,TRBD2,TRBV7-6,TRBJ2-7,15,CASSSLAGGAYEQYF,TGTGCCAGCAGCTCCCTAGCGGGAGGGGCCTACGAGCAGTACTTC
few,.,TRBV6-6,TRBJ2-1,15,CASSKPTGIYNEQFF,TGTGCCAGCTCCAAACCGACCGGGATCTACAATGAGCAGTTCTTC
.,.,TRBV27,TRBJ2-5,15,CASSPPGDLKRTQYF,TGTGCCAGCAGTCCCCCCGGGGATCTAAAGCGGACCCAGTACTTC
.,.,TRBV14,TRBJ2-2,13,CASSPLATGELFF,TGTGCCAGCAGCCCATTGGCGACCGGGGAGCTGTTTTTT
.,.,TRBV15,TRBJ2-3,16,CATSRDEGPLTDTQYF,TGTGCCACCAGCAGAGATGAGGGGCCCCTCACAGATACGCAGTATTTT
.,TRBD2,TRBV7-6,TRBJ2-5,15,CASSWGLAVQETQYF,TGTGCCAGCAGCTGGGGACTAGCGGTTCAAGAGACCCAGTACTTC
few,.,TRBV7-8,TRBJ2-3,14,CASSLDGNTDTQYF,TGTGCCAGCAGCTTAGACGGAAACACAGATACGCAGTATTTT